This passage covers 17 T cell receptor beta chains from one sample sequenced in a study of shared clonotypes between healthy human individuals. Repertoires were generated with immunoSEQ multiplex PCR, while TCRdb's copy carries only in-frame clones and drops some. The sample has roughly 1 million clones; more than 65% are singletons. Sample: memory CD4+ T cells sorted from blood. Subset indicated: CD45RA-negative fraction. The receptor set was obtained from a man between 18 and 29 years old in good health.

The rearrangement joins TRBV5-7 to TRBJ2-2; 16 bases line up with TRBD2. TRBV5-7 falls under the ORF class, with uncertain function. CDR3 length: 16 amino acids. With 3 bases clipped from V and 6 bases from J, the junction kept 2 bases outside the gene matches. The CDR3 sequence: CASSSGTSGGAGELFF. The CDR3 DNA reads TGTGCCAGCAGCTCCGGGACTAGCGGGGGGGCCGGGGAGCTGTTTTTT.

The J gene is TRBJ1-4, the V gene TRBV6-1, with D uncertain. Between the trimmed V and J ends, which lost 3 bases and 5 bases, there was a span of 10 bases. The CDR3 is 14 amino acids. Germline V gives CDR1 MNHNS, CDR2 SASEGT. The CDR3 protein is CASSEQTQNEKLFF. In nucleotides, the CDR3 is TGTGCCAGCAGTGAGCAGACACAGAATGAAAAACTGTTTTTT.

The table lists this clone with many counts. The chain has TRBV7-2 and TRBJ1-5; no clear D. The V end was cut by 2 bases, the J end by 3 bases, with 8 bases between. Germline V gene sequence: CDR1 SGHTA, CDR2 FQGNSA. CDR3 size: 14 residues. In DNA, the CDR3 is TGTGCCAGCAGCTTAAAGACGACCAATCAGCCCCAGCATTTT. It yields the protein CASSLKTTNQPQHF.

CDR3: CASSLAGSNTGELFF. CDR3 bases: TGCGCCAGCAGCTTGGCCGGGTCCAACACCGGGGAGCTGTTTTTT. The chain has TRBV5-1 and TRBJ2-2; D is unclear. Trimming took 0 bases from V and 2 from J, leaving 8 bases between them. Per germline, CDR1 SGHRS and CDR2 YFSETQ. CDR3 size: 15 residues.

This sequence joins TRBV10-3 and TRBJ1-5; D is unclear. The CDR3 is made up of 12 amino acids. The germline V and J ends were trimmed by 7 bases and 5 bases, with 9 bases remaining between them. Germline values: CDR1 ENHRY, CDR2 SYGVKD. For the CDR3, the DNA is TGTGCCATCAAGGGAGGCGATCAGCCCCAGCATTTT. It translates to CAIKGGDQPQHF.

The gene calls are TRBV13 and TRBJ2-7, with D perhaps given as TRBD1 or TRBD2 (5 bases each). The CDR3 is 15 residues long. The germline V gene encodes CDR1 PRHDT and CDR2 FYEKMQ (reference sequence). V lost 5 bases and J 5 bases, leaving 19 bases between the germline ends. The CDR3 spells CASSPPGASLNEQYF. For the CDR3, the DNA is TGTGCCAGCAGCCCGCCCGGGGCGAGCCTCAACGAGCAGTACTTC. Based on the CDR3 plus reference TRBV13 and TRBJ2-7, the full variable domain is AAGVIQSPRHLIKEKRETATLKCYPIPRHDTVYWYQQGPGQDPQFLISFYEKMQSDKGSIPDRFSAQQFSDYHSELNMSSLELGDSALYFCASSPPGASLNEQYFGPGTRLTVT.

There are a few counts of this clone. The rearrangement links TRBV2 to TRBJ1-4; D is unclear. This CDR3 comprises 14 residues. The V and J ends lost 4 bases and 0 bases respectively, with 6 bases between them. Per the germline V gene, CDR1 is SNHLY and CDR2 is FYNNEI. Here the CDR3 DNA reads TGTGCCAGCAGTGTAAGCTCAACTAATGAAAAACTGTTTTTT. It encodes CASSVSSTNEKLFF.

Ten or more counts support this clone. The chain employs TRBV28 and TRBJ1-6; D unresolved. CDR3 size: 14 residues. Germline CDR1 and CDR2: MDHEN and SYDVKM. With 8 bases removed from V and 8 bases from J, the gap between germline ends came to 16 bases. In nucleotides, the CDR3 is TGTGCCAGCGAGCCAGTTATGGTGGATTCACCCCTCCACTTT. Its translation is CASEPVMVDSPLHF. Full variable domain (remainder filled in from reference TRBV28 and TRBJ1-6): DVKVTQSSRYLVKRTGEKVFLECVQDMDHENMFWYRQDPGLGLRLIYFSYDVKMKEKGDIPEGYSVSREKKERFSLILESASTNQTSMYLCASEPVMVDSPLHFGNGTRLTVT.

The V gene is TRBV19, the J gene TRBJ1-5; no firm D call. The CDR3 length is 15 residues. Trimming removed 3 bases at V and 0 bases at J, with 9 bases between. Germline lookup yields CDR1 LNHDA and CDR2 SQIVND (reference sequence). This chain's CDR3 is CASSIQESSNQPQHF. CDR3 nucleotide sequence: TGTGCCAGTAGTATCCAGGAGTCTAGCAATCAGCCCCAGCATTTT.

This clone has just one count. J is TRBJ1-2 and V is TRBV5-1; D not resolved. V lost 0 bases and J lost 3, with 12 bases in between. The CDR3 extends over 15 amino acids. In germline, CDR1 is SGHRS, CDR2 YFSETQ. CDR3 coding DNA: TGCGCCAGCAGCTTGGAGGGAGGCTCTTACTATGGCTACACCTTC. Translation: CASSLEGGSYYGYTF. The full variable domain, its missing parts supplied by reference TRBV5-1 and TRBJ1-2, is KAGVTQTPRYLIKTRGQQVTLSCSPISGHRSVSWYQQTPGQGLQFLFEYFSETQRNKGNFPGRFSGRQFSNSRSEMNVSTLELGDSALYLCASSLEGGSYYGYTFGSGTRLTVV.

This chain links TRBV28 with TRBJ1-1; D uncertain. Looked up from germline, CDR1 is MDHEN and CDR2 is SYDVKM. The CDR3 length is 11 residues. Deletions cut 4 bases from V and 11 bases from J, with 11 bases between. CDR3 residues: CASSSSGAAFF. The CDR3 bases are TGTGCCAGCAGTTCATCTGGTGCGGCTTTCTTT.

The gene calls are TRBV7-9 and TRBJ2-3; 8 bases are shared with TRBD2. CDR3 length equals 17 residues. After removal of 5 bases from V and 0 bases from J, the junction contained 10 bases not matched to a gene. Germline CDR1 and CDR2: SEHNR and FQNEAQ (reference sequence). The CDR3 protein is CASSPFGGGISTDTQYF. The CDR3 DNA reads TGTGCCAGCAGCCCCTTTGGCGGGGGGATTAGCACAGATACGCAGTATTTT.

In this sample, this clone turned up a few times. The chain employs TRBV10-2 and TRBJ2-2; 8 bases match TRBD1. This CDR3 spans 13 amino acids. Trimming cost V 8 bases and J 6 bases; bases outside gene matches: 5. Germline V gene lookup returns CDR1 WSHSY and CDR2 SAAADI. This CDR3 reads CASSGQGAGELFF. CDR3 nucleotide sequence: TGCGCCAGCTCCGGACAGGGTGCCGGGGAGCTGTTTTTT.

The CDR3 DNA sequence: TGTGCCACCGCTGGACAGAAGAGCACAGATACGCAGTATTTT. Translation: CATAGQKSTDTQYF. V gene TRBV28 combines with J gene TRBJ2-3, with D perhaps matching TRBD1 (6 bases). V dropped 10 bases and J dropped 0 bases, with 14 bases sitting between them. The germline V gene has CDR1 MDHEN and CDR2 SYDVKM. This CDR3 comprises 14 residues.

The chain carries TRBV18 and TRBJ2-7; D might be TRBD1 or TRBD2, each matching 5 bases. The CDR3 loop spans 15 amino acids. Deletions cut 3 bases from V and 7 bases from J, with 19 bases between. CDR1 is KGHSH, CDR2 LQKENI, per germline. CDR3 amino acids: CASSPTGTEVGEQYF. In DNA, the CDR3 is TGTGCCAGCTCACCTACCGGGACCGAGGTGGGGGAGCAGTACTTC.

The rearrangement joins TRBV10-3 to TRBJ2-5; 12 positions agree with TRBD2. The germline V gene has CDR1 ENHRY and CDR2 SYGVKD. With V trimmed by 10 bases and J by 2 bases, 11 bases remained unmatched. This CDR3 is built from 16 residues. CDR3 sequence: CATNRLGLAGQETQYF. The DNA for the CDR3 is TGTGCCACCAACCGGTTAGGACTAGCGGGACAAGAGACCCAGTACTTC.

The gene calls are TRBV10-3 and TRBJ2-5; tentative D call: TRBD2 (6 bases). The CDR3 has 18 amino acids. Trimming pared 4 bases from V and 5 bases from J, leaving 26 bases between. Germline V lookup: CDR1 ENHRY, CDR2 SYGVKD. The CDR3 DNA sequence: TGTGCCATCAGTGCCATGTTGAGCGGGCCCCAGGTGGGGGAGACCCAGTACTTC. Its protein is CAISAMLSGPQVGETQYF.